The 9 T cell receptor beta chains presented below share a single source sample, sequenced in a study of control samples from healthy donors and cancer patients. Clones were sequenced by immunoSEQ multiplex PCR, and TCRdb holds only the in-frame ones, with some missing. The profile covers approximately 46,000 clones, with approximately 87% appearing a single time and roughly 10% taken by the ten largest. The sample comprised PBMCs. The receptors derive from a woman aged 60-75 years with lung cancer.

The chain links TRBV5-4 to TRBJ2-3; 13 bases are a match to TRBD2. Trimming removed 1 base from V and 6 bases from J; junction bases left unmatched: 5. The length of the CDR3 is 16 residues. From germline, CDR1 is SGHNT and CDR2 YYREEE (reference sequence). The CDR3 coding sequence is TGTGCCAGCAGCTTGAAAACACTAGCGGGAGGGGATACGCAGTATTTT. Protein sequence: CASSLKTLAGGDTQYF.

The chain is built from TRBV28 and TRBJ2-1; D ambiguous. Germline CDR1 and CDR2: MDHEN and SYDVKM. The CDR3 runs to 14 residues. The V end was cut by 10 bases, the J end by 0 bases, with 13 bases between. In nucleotides, the CDR3 is TGTGCCATCCGCCGCGGAAGCTCCTACAATGAGCAGTTCTTC. Translating gives CAIRRGSSYNEQFF.

The sample holds a few counts of this clone. Here the CDR3 reads CASSLGQTNEKLFF. Written as DNA, the CDR3 is TGCGCCAGCAGCTTGGGACAGACTAATGAAAAACTGTTTTTT. The chain carries TRBV5-1 and TRBJ1-4, with D tentatively TRBD1 (5 bases). The germline V gene encodes CDR1 SGHRS and CDR2 YFSETQ. The V gene lost 0 bases and the J gene lost 2 bases, with 5 bases spanning the gap. The CDR3 totals 14 residues.

This clone was picked up a small number of times. The rearrangement uses TRBV2 and TRBJ2-2, with a possible D match to TRBD1 (5 bases). Germline assignment: CDR1 SNHLY and CDR2 FYNNEI. V shed 8 bases and J shed 2 bases, with 15 bases lying between them. The CDR3 has 15 residues. CDR3 in amino acids: CASPHPDKNTGELFF. The CDR3 DNA follows: TGTGCCAGCCCCCACCCGGACAAAAACACCGGGGAGCTGTTTTTT.

The chain employs TRBV5-5 and TRBJ1-6; D unclear. Germline assignment: CDR1 SGHKS and CDR2 YYEKEE (reference sequence). The CDR3 consists of 17 residues. Trimming pared 4 bases from V and 4 bases from J, leaving 18 bases between. The CDR3 DNA reads TGTGCCAGCAGCCCCCGAATCGCGACCGTTTATAATTCACCCCTCCACTTT. As protein: CASSPRIATVYNSPLHF.

The V call is TRBV9, the J call TRBJ2-2; unclear D gene. With 4 bases removed from V and 6 bases from J, the gap between germline ends came to 10 bases. The germline V gene has CDR1 SGDLS and CDR2 YYNGEE. The length of the CDR3 is 13 residues. The CDR3 here is CASSHEPAGELFF. The DNA for the CDR3 is TGTGCCAGCAGCCATGAGCCGGCCGGGGAGCTGTTTTTT.

The CDR3 region has the DNA TGTGCCAGTAGTATTATAGGACTAGCGGGCGAAACGACCTACAATGAGCAGTTCTTC. Protein: CASSIIGLAGETTYNEQFF. The chain recombines TRBV19 with TRBJ2-1; 11 bases fit TRBD2. The germline gives CDR1 LNHDA, CDR2 SQIVND (reference sequence). The CDR3 consists of 19 residues. Trimming at V came to 3 bases and at J to 2 bases, leaving 12 bases not matched to a gene. The full variable domain, its missing parts supplied by reference TRBV19 and TRBJ2-1, is DGGITQSPKYLFRKEGQNVTLSCEQNLNHDAMYWYRQDPGQGLRLIYYSQIVNDFQKGDIAEGYSVSREKKESFPLTVTSAQKNPTAFYLCASSIIGLAGETTYNEQFFGPGTRLTVL.

A single count supports this clone. The chain joins TRBV5-1 to TRBJ1-2; 8 bases map to TRBD1. This CDR3 comprises 14 residues. The trim removed 9 bases at V and 4 bases at J, leaving 11 bases unmatched. CDR1 is SGHRS and CDR2 is YFSETQ in the germline V gene. The CDR3 DNA reads as TGCGCCACCGCGACGGACAGGGCCGCCTATGGCTACACCTTC. This codes for CATATDRAAYGYTF.

This chain connects TRBV6-5 to TRBJ2-1; D ambiguous. V was clipped by 0 bases and J by 1 base, with 4 bases between them. The CDR3 sequence is 14 residues long. The germline gives CDR1 MNHEY, CDR2 SVGAGI. The CDR3 DNA reads as TGTGCCAGCAGTTACTCGCTATCCTACAATGAGCAGTTCTTC. Translating it yields CASSYSLSYNEQFF.